This is a list of T cell receptor beta chains from one sample in a study of identical twins' blood T cells. MiXCR, applied by TCRdb to the 5' RACE reads, yields one record per CDR3 protein. The sample holds 400,000 or so distinct CDR3 sequences, under 30% seen once. Material for sequencing was PBMCs. These TCRs come from a woman between 18 and 50 years old in good health. The CDR3 runs from the conserved cysteine through the conserved F or W.

TRBJ1-5 TRBV23-1 CASSQSPVRSNQPQHF
TRBJ1-2 TRBV7-2 CASSLLGANYGYTF
TRBJ1-5 TRBV10-3 CAISAHRADALSNQPQHF
TRBJ2-5 TRBV10-3 CAISEQAGGYVTQYF
TRBJ1-2 TRBV20-1 CSTSGAGAHSRFF
TRBJ1-2 TRBV18 CASSPGTYHNGYTF
TRBJ2-1 TRBV6-1 CASSEDIPRGLYNEQFF
TRBJ2-1 TRBV11-2 CASSLVVRGGSNNEQFF
TRBJ1-2 TRBV11-2 CASSLEARSSNYGYTF
TRBJ2-5 TRBV20-1 CIATPGLAGETQYF
TRBJ2-1 TRBV19 CASSGGRDFSYNEKFF
TRBJ1-2 TRBV10-3 CAIKDTQEDGYTF
TRBJ2-3 TRBV18 CASSQVTGTDTQYF
TRBJ2-7 TRBV5-1 CASSRDSLSEQYF
TRBJ2-1 TRBV19 CASSIVRGQYNEQFF
TRBJ2-3 TRBV29-1 CSAGGMTDTQYF
TRBJ2-1 TRBV7-9 CASSPRIAANNEQFF
TRBJ1-1 TRBV6-6 CASSLQGSGEAFF
TRBJ1-2 TRBV9 CASSVGGQGAHYGYTF
TRBJ2-7 TRBV12-3/TRBV12-4 CASAGTGLYYEQYF
TRBJ2-3 TRBV9 CASSVEVAGSDTQYF
TRBJ1-1 TRBV29-1 CSVEWLGAGSEAFF
TRBJ1-1 TRBV20-1 CSATLVDRDTEAFF
TRBJ2-7 TRBV12-3/TRBV12-4 CASSSDSYYEQYF
TRBJ2-1 TRBV29-1 CSVKQGHNEQFF
TRBJ2-5 TRBV30 CAESDSFQETQYF
TRBJ1-3 TRBV5-4 CASSLSNGGNTIYF
TRBJ2-1 TRBV12-3/TRBV12-4 CASSTDRYNEQFF
TRBJ1-4 TRBV19 CASNRRGHEKLFF
TRBJ1-2 TRBV20-1 CSAYAVDYGYTF
TRBJ1-1 TRBV5-1 CASSTRTGVYTEAFF
TRBJ2-7 TRBV5-8 CASSLDRPLYEQYF
TRBJ1-1 TRBV15 CATSFPGTYTEAFF
TRBJ2-2 TRBV27 CASSLYSGTGELFF
TRBJ1-5 TRBV7-9 CASSLVGLSNQPQHF
TRBJ1-2 TRBV6-2/TRBV6-3 CASRLRGRNYGYTF
TRBJ1-1 TRBV6-6 CASSYLGSEAFF
TRBJ2-3 TRBV6-5 CASSYSLSGTQYF
TRBJ1-2 TRBV12-3/TRBV12-4 CASSIGGLGGYTF
TRBJ1-1 TRBV5-1 CASRTGTGGVRTEAFF
TRBJ2-7 TRBV7-9 CASSLDQVSYEQYF
TRBJ1-1 TRBV29-1 CSVAAGDGPGPIMNTEAFF
TRBJ2-7 TRBV5-6 CASSLGLGGYEQYF
TRBJ1-2 TRBV4-3 CASSQGRGPYGYTF
TRBJ2-3 TRBV20-1 CSARGQTTDTQYF
TRBJ1-5 TRBV19 CASSSPDLRPQHF
TRBJ1-2 TRBV20-1 CSARPQGAPSYGYTF
TRBJ1-3 TRBV29-1 CSVGTGGTGNTIHF
TRBJ2-3 TRBV12-3/TRBV12-4 CASCPPSRDTQYF
TRBJ2-1 TRBV21-1 CASLDRDEQFF
TRBJ2-2 TRBV5-1 CASSLVRTEDTGELFF
TRBJ2-2 TRBV5-1 CASSLRMEELFF
TRBJ2-7 TRBV6-5 CASRRNRVYEQYF
TRBJ1-3 TRBV2 CASSVGHPLSGNTIYF
TRBJ1-1 TRBV20-1 CSASKTEAFF
TRBJ2-1 TRBV3-1 CASSQLAGEQFF
TRBJ1-5 TRBV19 CASSIHSVWNNQPQHF